This section outlines one T cell receptor beta chain sequence together with its context. What it binds is not known. Looked up from germline, CDR1 is SEHNR and CDR2 is FQNEAQ (reference sequence). V trimming: 1 base; J trimming: 1 base; junction bases outside the gene matches: 2. The CDR3 contains 16 residues. The protocol was immunoSEQ multiplex PCR, while the TCRdb copy is restricted to in-frame clones and leaves out a portion. This repertoire shows about 77,000 clones, roughly 80% found once; its top ten account for about 2.5%. The sample originates from a study of radiation and T cells in renal cell carcinoma. Time point of the sample: blood 4 weeks post-SBRT, at nephrectomy. The sample's treatment: 15 Gy SBRT to primary tumor, nephrectomy 4 weeks later. Nephrectomy followed 15 Gy stereotactic body radiation by 4 weeks. Clear cell pathology was present in this patient's renal cell carcinoma. Whole-study findings and limits: In blood, top tumor clones expanded by 2 weeks, shrinking by 4.

Sequencing used blood, obtained from a patient whose treatment included radiotherapy and nephrectomy. The chain couples TRBV7-9 to TRBJ2-2; 8 bases map to TRBD1. The TCR originated in a woman aged 60 to 75 with renal cell carcinoma. CDR3 sequence: CASSLGTGMNTGELFF. The CDR3 DNA sequence: TGTGCCAGCAGCTTAGGGACAGGGATGAACACCGGGGAGCTGTTTTTT.